The source of this T cell receptor beta chain is a study of cytomegalovirus exposure and HLA in healthy donors. Study as a whole: The Caucasian-associated ancestry cluster contained 81% of the 398 genotyped donors.

This CDR3 is built from 16 residues. The J segment lost 1 base and the V segment lost 0 bases, leaving 3 bases of the junction unmatched. Germline V CDR1 and CDR2: SGHNT, YYREEE (reference sequence). The primer mix had 60 Vbeta and 13 Jbeta primers. Clones were sequenced by immunoSEQ multiplex PCR, and TCRdb holds only the in-frame ones, with some missing. The top ten clones hold roughly a sixth of a sample with 80,000 to 100,000 clones, 65% to 80% of them seen once. The receptor was derived from a woman aged 18-29 years in good health and CMV-seropositive. Material for sequencing was PBMCs. V and J are TRBV5-4 and TRBJ2-5; 10 nucleotides align to TRBD1. The CDR3 loop reads CASSLGQGAAQETQYF. CDR3 in DNA: TGTGCCAGCAGCTTGGGACAGGGGGCCGCCCAAGAGACCCAGTACTTC.